Below are 11 T cell receptor beta chains sequenced from a single sample in a study of shared clonotypes between healthy human individuals. The repertoire was sequenced with immunoSEQ multiplex PCR; TCRdb's copy has only in-frame clones and lacks some. Of a few hundred thousand clones detected, around 90% appear once; the ten largest clones hold 15% to 20%. The sequenced material came from memory CD8+ T cells sorted from blood. Subset of the sample: CD45RO+ cells pooled with CCR7-negative TemRA cells. These receptor sequences come from a man between 18 and 29 years old in good health.

This clone was seen only once. This chain joins TRBV11-3 and TRBJ2-7; tentatively, D is TRBD1 (6 bases). Germline CDR1 is SGHNT and CDR2 is YENEEA. The CDR3 has 13 residues. The V end was cut by 8 bases, the J end by 3 bases, with 14 bases between. This CDR3 reads CASGKGRGYEQYF. The CDR3, as DNA: TGTGCCAGCGGTAAGGGCAGGGGCTACGAGCAGTACTTC.

This clone was detected a few times. The chain employs TRBV7-8 and TRBJ1-2, with TRBD1 matching 10 bases. CDR1 and CDR2 (germline): SGHVS, FQNEAQ. V lost 5 bases to trimming and J lost 5 bases; unmatched junction nucleotides: 14. This CDR3 contains 17 residues. This chain's CDR3 is CASSLPAGTGDEYGYTF. CDR3 DNA: TGTGCCAGCAGCCTACCGGCCGGGACAGGGGATGAATATGGCTACACCTTC. Using reference TRBV7-8 and TRBJ1-2 for the parts outside the CDR3, the full variable domain is GAGVSQSPRYKVAKRGQDVALRCDPISGHVSLFWYQQALGQGPEFLTYFQNEAQLDKSGLPSDRFFAERPEGSVSTLKIQRTQQEDSAVYLCASSLPAGTGDEYGYTFGSGTRLTVV.

The J gene is TRBJ2-7, the V gene TRBV10-2; 8 positions match TRBD1. The CDR3 contains 15 residues. The V segment lost 3 bases and the J segment 0 bases; nucleotides outside the gene matches: 4. Germline CDR1 is WSHSY and CDR2 is SAAADI. This chain's CDR3 is CASSDGQGHSYEQYF. The CDR3 DNA sequence: TGCGCCAGCAGTGATGGACAGGGCCACTCCTACGAGCAGTACTTC.

V is TRBV5-1 and J is TRBJ2-5; D is undetermined. With 5 bases removed from V and 0 bases from J, the gap between germline ends came to 11 bases. Looked up from germline, CDR1 is SGHRS and CDR2 is YFSETQ. There are 14 residues in the CDR3. CDR3 protein: CASRSPSYQETQYF. DNA of the CDR3: TGCGCCAGCAGAAGTCCCTCGTACCAAGAGACCCAGTACTTC.

This clone was seen just once. The chain carries TRBV6-5 and TRBJ2-5; D gene unclear. The CDR3 is made up of 12 amino acids. Trimming took 8 bases from V and 7 from J, leaving 14 bases between them. Germline loops: CDR1 MNHEY, CDR2 SVGAGI. The CDR3 region is CASVSLLGTQYF. DNA for the CDR3: TGTGCCAGCGTCTCTCTACTGGGGACCCAGTACTTC.

The chain joins TRBV11-2 to TRBJ2-2, with D hard to call. V was pared by 5 bases and J by 3 bases, with 4 bases between. This CDR3 is 12 amino acids long. Germline loops: CDR1 SGHAT, CDR2 FQNNGV. The CDR3 protein is CASSPDTGELFF. As DNA, the CDR3 is TGTGCCAGCAGCCCGGACACCGGGGAGCTGTTTTTT.

V gene TRBV7-9 combines with J gene TRBJ2-7, with TRBD1 matching 8 bases. Germline CDR1 and CDR2: SEHNR and FQNEAQ (reference sequence). The CDR3 runs to 14 residues. V lost 2 bases, J lost 2 bases, and 2 bases stayed unmatched. CDR3 in DNA: TGTGCCAGCAGCTTATCACAGGGGGCCTACGAGCAGTACTTC. It codes for CASSLSQGAYEQYF.

CDR3 amino acids: CATSRDQLRGSYEQYF. As DNA, the CDR3 is TGTGCCACCAGCAGAGATCAATTGCGGGGCTCCTACGAGCAGTACTTC. V and J are TRBV15 and TRBJ2-7, with a weak D call TRBD2 (6 bases). Germline V lookup: CDR1 LNHNV, CDR2 YYDKDF (reference sequence). V was cut by 0 bases and J by 0 bases, with 12 bases left in between. The CDR3 contains 16 residues.

This rearrangement joins TRBV19 to TRBJ1-1; D not resolved. The CDR3 runs 12 residues. Germline values: CDR1 LNHDA, CDR2 SQIVND (reference sequence). The ends were cut back, 3 bases at V and 5 bases at J, with 7 bases in the middle. The CDR3 DNA reads as TGTGCCAGTAGTATCGGAGTTACTGAAGCTTTCTTT. Its protein is CASSIGVTEAFF.

V and J are TRBV12-5 and TRBJ2-3, with a tentative D call TRBD2 (6 bases). Trimming removed 4 bases from V and 4 bases from J, with 12 bases in between. CDR1 LGHNT and CDR2 FRNRAP come from the germline V gene. The length of the CDR3 is 14 residues. The CDR3 nucleotides are TGTGCTAGTGGTTATACTAGCCTGGCAGATACGCAGTATTTT. Residues: CASGYTSLADTQYF.

V usage is TRBV7-9 and J usage is TRBJ1-3; D is unresolved. Trimming took 5 bases from V and 1 from J, leaving 9 bases between them. Germline-derived CDR1 and CDR2 are SEHNR and FQNEAQ (reference sequence). The CDR3 runs 14 residues. Here the CDR3 reads CASSPTFSGNTIYF. DNA of the CDR3: TGTGCCAGCAGCCCGACGTTTTCTGGAAACACCATATATTTT.